This T cell receptor beta chain emerged from a study of T cell changes during pregnancy in multiple sclerosis. V was pared by 4 bases and J by 0 bases, with 6 bases of the junction left unmatched. Per germline, CDR1 ENHRY and CDR2 SYGVKD. CDR3 size: 16 residues. The method was immunoSEQ multiplex PCR; TCRdb's version includes in-frame clones alone and lacks a portion of them. The data contain some 110,000 clones, approximately 90% of them singletons. The V call is TRBV10-3, the J call TRBJ2-3, with TRBD1 matching 8 bases. The origin of this receptor is a female donor with multiple sclerosis, enrolled in a pregnancy study. The sample here was peripheral blood, taken after pregnancy. The CDR3 loop is CAISGGQGRSTDTQYF. CDR3 nucleotide sequence: TGTGCCATCAGTGGTGGACAGGGTAGGAGCACAGATACGCAGTATTTT.